The TCR beta chain under discussion was sequenced for a study of patients and donors after allogeneic stem cell transplantation. TCRdb processed the RT-PCR reads anew with MiXCR; each CDR3 protein has one entry. The data show 160,000 or so distinct CDR3 sequences, more than 20% seen once. Germline V gene data show CDR1 as SGHDT and CDR2 as YYEEEE. V was pared by 0 bases and J by 7 bases, with 10 bases between. The CDR3 is 13 residues long. V gene TRBV5-6 combines with J gene TRBJ1-2; D perhaps matches TRBD1 (5 bases). The receptor was derived from a human donor who was either an allogeneic HSCT recipient or a stem cell or donor lymphocyte infusion donor (not recorded which). It is not recorded whose cells these are; they may come from a transplant donor. Sample: blood, either unsorted or a sorted T cell fraction (not recorded which). CDR3 in DNA: TGTGCCAGCAGCTTGGGCAGGGAGCGTGGCTACACCTTC. This sequence encodes CASSLGRERGYTF.